The TCR beta chain described here comes from a study of blood T cell repertoires in COVID-19. The overall study: From the United States, Italy and Spain came samples of acute and convalescent COVID-19. From T cells, B-cell-depleted T cells, or PBMCs came the material, which was cDNA or gDNA.

Clones were read by immunoSEQ multiplex PCR, and TCRdb kept only the in-frame ones, dropping some. This table has about 250,000 clones, 88% appearing once. Looked up from germline, CDR1 is SGHTS and CDR2 is YDEGEE. Trimming removed 4 bases from V and 4 bases from J; junction bases left unmatched: 8. This CDR3 has 15 amino acids. The sequence was collected from a woman between 35 and 50 years old who had recovered from COVID-19. The sequenced sample was peripheral blood. This chain uses TRBV5-8 with TRBJ2-5, with TRBD1 matching over 9 bases. The CDR3 here is CASSNTGTGRETQYF. DNA for the CDR3: TGTGCCAGCAGCAACACCGGGACAGGGCGAGAGACCCAGTACTTC.